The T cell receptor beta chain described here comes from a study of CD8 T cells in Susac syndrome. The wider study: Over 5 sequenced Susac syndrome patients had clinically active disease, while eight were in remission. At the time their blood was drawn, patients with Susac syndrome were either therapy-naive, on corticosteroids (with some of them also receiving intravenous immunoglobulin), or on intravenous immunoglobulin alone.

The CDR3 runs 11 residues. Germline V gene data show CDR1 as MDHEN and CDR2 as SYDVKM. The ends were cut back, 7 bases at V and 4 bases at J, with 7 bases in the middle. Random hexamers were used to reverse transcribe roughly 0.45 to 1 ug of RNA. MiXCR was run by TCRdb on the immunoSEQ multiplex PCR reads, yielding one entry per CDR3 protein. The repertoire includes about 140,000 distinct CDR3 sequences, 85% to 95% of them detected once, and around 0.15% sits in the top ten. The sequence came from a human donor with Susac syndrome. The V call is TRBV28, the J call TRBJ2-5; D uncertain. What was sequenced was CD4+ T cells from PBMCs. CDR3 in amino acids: CASTSRETQYF. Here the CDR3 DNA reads TGTGCCAGCACGAGTAGAGAGACCCAGTACTTC.